The next 14 T cell receptor beta chains were all read from a single sample in a study of human T cells and chemical hapten exposure. Time point given: patch test 3, about 24 weeks after DPC sensitization. Treatment: therapeutic diphenylcyclopropenone sensitization with weekly scalp DPC. TCRdb used MiXCR to reprocess the RACE reads, holding one entry per CDR3 protein. The sample has 180,000 or so distinct CDR3 sequences, 20% to 25% seen once; the top ten hold over 2%. Material: whole blood, obtained in connection with sensitization to the hapten diphenylcyclopropenone (DPC). The receptors stem from a woman between 40 and 55 years old with alopecia areata. Some clones in this sample may be carry-over from other donors' samples.

The chain's CDR3 is CASTFFAPPNEQFF. The CDR3 DNA is TGTGCCAGCACCTTCTTCGCGCCCCCTAATGAGCAGTTCTTC. The V call is TRBV11-2, the J call TRBJ2-1; D uncertain. This CDR3 comprises 14 residues. Per germline, CDR1 SGHAT and CDR2 FQNNGV. The V and J ends lost 7 bases and 7 bases respectively, with 17 bases between them.

This clonotype has more than one count but fewer than ten. The chain links TRBV28 to TRBJ2-1; possible D gene TRBD1, 5 bases. Trimming shortened V by 4 bases and J by 5 bases, and 12 bases separated the two germline ends. Germline V gene data show CDR1 as MDHEN and CDR2 as SYDVKM. This CDR3 contains 14 residues. The CDR3 DNA reads TGTGCCAGCAGTTCCTGGGGCCCGGACAATGAGCAGTTCTTC. Translation gives CASSSWGPDNEQFF.

J is TRBJ1-1 and V is TRBV4-1, with TRBD1 identical over 7 bases. V dropped 0 bases and J dropped 1; count of bases not matched to a gene: 2. The CDR3 totals 15 residues. Germline lookup yields CDR1 MGHRA and CDR2 YSYEKL. The CDR3 loop reads CASSQDDRENTEAFF. DNA of the CDR3: TGCGCCAGCAGCCAAGATGACAGGGAGAACACTGAAGCTTTCTTT.

The chain couples TRBV4-3 to TRBJ2-3; D is uncertain. The CDR3 is 16 residues long. Trimming took 4 bases from V and 2 from J, leaving 16 bases between them. Germline-derived CDR1 and CDR2 are LGHNA and YSLEER. The CDR3 reads CASSLRPGTNTDTQYF. CDR3 nucleotides: TGCGCCAGCAGCCTGAGACCAGGAACCAACACAGATACGCAGTATTTT.

This clonotype was seen many times. The chain links TRBV29-1 to TRBJ2-7, with TRBD1 as a possible D gene (6 bases). The germline V and J ends were trimmed by 4 bases and 6 bases, with 16 bases remaining between them. There are 13 residues in the CDR3. CDR1 is SQVTM and CDR2 is ANQGSEA in the germline V gene. The CDR3 DNA follows: TGCAGCGTTGGGGGGCGGACAAAGGTCGAGCAGTACTTC. Protein product: CSVGGRTKVEQYF.

In this sample, this clonotype turned up a few times. The J gene is TRBJ2-1, the V gene TRBV27, with D maybe TRBD1 (5 bases). V was clipped by 5 bases and J by 1 base, with 6 bases between them. Germline V gene data show CDR1 as MNHEY and CDR2 as SMNVEV (reference sequence). The CDR3 spans 13 residues. CDR3 region: CASSGASYNEQFF. CDR3 nucleotides: TGTGCCAGCAGTGGGGCTTCCTACAATGAGCAGTTCTTC.

This clonotype was detected only a few times. V is TRBV20-1 and J is TRBJ2-7; D not certain. Trimming shortened V by 3 bases and J by 0 bases, and 9 bases separated the two germline ends. The germline CDR1 and CDR2 sequences are DFQATT and SNEGSKA (reference sequence). The CDR3 consists of 13 residues. CDR3 protein: CSASSLDSYEQYF. CDR3 in DNA: TGCAGTGCTAGCTCTTTAGACTCCTACGAGCAGTACTTC.

In this sample, this clonotype turned up a few times. The chain is built from TRBV4-3 and TRBJ2-3; D ambiguous. V lost 1 base and J lost 2, with 7 bases in between. CDR1 and CDR2 (germline): LGHNA, YSLEER. This CDR3 has 14 residues. The CDR3 nucleotides are TGCGCCAGCAGCCAAGCGGCGAACACAGATACGCAGTATTTT. This codes for CASSQAANTDTQYF.

This clonotype was recorded at least ten times. The V gene is TRBV6-2 or TRBV6-3, the J gene TRBJ2-7, with TRBD2 matching over 8 bases. The CDR3 covers 15 residues. Germline loops: CDR1 MNHEY, CDR2 SVGEGT. The V and J ends lost 2 bases and 0 bases, in that order; junction bases with no gene match: 3. CDR3 in amino acids: CASSYGLAYSYEQYF. CDR3 nucleotide sequence: TGTGCCAGCAGTTACGGACTAGCCTACTCCTACGAGCAGTACTTC.

There are a few counts of this clonotype. The chain links TRBV5-4 to TRBJ2-7; TRBD2 aligns across 9 bases. With 0 bases clipped from V and 6 bases from J, the junction kept 7 bases outside the gene matches. The CDR3 totals 15 residues. CDR1 SGHNT and CDR2 YYREEE come from the germline V gene (reference sequence). The CDR3 loop is CASSLDGGRAGEQYF. CDR3 nucleotide sequence: TGTGCCAGCAGCTTGGATGGCGGGAGGGCCGGCGAGCAGTACTTC.

The genes are TRBV7-9 and TRBJ1-5; D might be TRBD1 (6 bases). The CDR3 is 17 amino acids. CDR1 SEHNR and CDR2 FQNEAQ come from the germline V gene (reference sequence). Trimming removed 1 base at V and 2 bases at J, with 15 bases between. The CDR3, as DNA: TGTGCCAGCAGCTTAGGGGGCCCCAGGGGCCGCAATCAGCCCCAGCATTTT. Translating gives CASSLGGPRGRNQPQHF.

This chain uses TRBV16 with TRBJ1-1; D may be TRBD1 (5 bases). CDR3 length: 13 residues. V was trimmed by 1 base and J by 6 bases, leaving 9 bases between them. Germline V gene sequence: CDR1 KGHSY, CDR2 FQNENV. The CDR3 spells CASSQWGVAEAFF. CDR3 nucleotides: TGTGCCAGCAGCCAATGGGGGGTCGCTGAAGCTTTCTTT. Variable domain in full (rest from reference TRBV16 and TRBJ1-1): GEEVAQTPKHLVRGEGQKAKLYCAPIKGHSYVFWYQQVLKNEFKFLISFQNENVFDETGMPKERFSAKCLPNSPCSLEIQATKLEDSAVYFCASSQWGVAEAFFGQGTRLTVV.

This clonotype was seen more than once but under ten times. The chain uses TRBV6-2 or TRBV6-3 and TRBJ2-3; TRBD1 might be the D (5 bases). Trimming pared 2 bases from V and 11 bases from J, leaving 14 bases between. The CDR3 extends over 13 amino acids. Germline assignment: CDR1 MNHEY and CDR2 SVGEGT. DNA for the CDR3: TGTGCCAGCAGTTACGAAACAGGCCAGTGGCAGTATTTT. It is translated as CASSYETGQWQYF.

This rearrangement joins TRBV15 to TRBJ2-5, with D maybe TRBD2 (5 bases). V was trimmed by 3 bases and J by 4 bases, leaving 9 bases between them. The germline V gene encodes CDR1 LNHNV and CDR2 YYDKDF (reference sequence). The CDR3 covers 13 residues. The CDR3 loop is CATSRLRVETQYF. DNA of the CDR3: TGTGCCACCAGCAGGTTGAGGGTAGAGACCCAGTACTTC.